Listed below are T cell receptor beta chains from one sample, sequenced in a study of cytomegalovirus exposure and HLA in healthy donors. Libraries were prepared by immunoSEQ multiplex PCR; TCRdb keeps only in-frame clonotypes and omits some of them. The listing records tens of thousands of clones. Sequencing was carried out using PBMCs. The source of these receptors is a male donor in good health and CMV-seronegative. CDR3s include the opening cysteine and the closing phenylalanine or tryptophan. Each record gives: J gene, V gene, D gene, CDR3 DNA, CDR3 protein. A D gene is named only where the DNA matches it firmly.

J: TRBJ2-2; V: TRBV4-1; D: TRBD2; DNA: TGCGCCAGCGGCCCGGGACTAGGGCGCACCGGGGAGCTGTTTTTT; CDR3: CASGPGLGRTGELFF
J: TRBJ1-1; V: TRBV5-6; D: NA; DNA: TGTGCCAGCAGCTTGACGCGCCGGGACACTGAAGCTTTCTTT; CDR3: CASSLTRRDTEAFF
J: TRBJ1-6; V: TRBV25-1; D: NA; DNA: TGTGCCAGCAGTGAATCCCTCCCAGGGGAGCAATCACCCCTCCACTTT; CDR3: CASSESLPGEQSPLHF
J: TRBJ1-4; V: TRBV27; D: NA; DNA: TGTGCCAGCAGTGGGGGGGCAACTAATGAAAAACTGTTTTTT; CDR3: CASSGGATNEKLFF
J: TRBJ2-7; V: TRBV5-4; D: TRBD1; DNA: TGTGCCAGCAGCGACCGGACAGGGAAATTGGAGCAGTACTTC; CDR3: CASSDRTGKLEQYF
J: TRBJ2-7; V: TRBV14; D: NA; DNA: TGTGCCAGCAGTGAGCACTCCTACGAGCAGTACTTC; CDR3: CASSEHSYEQYF
J: TRBJ1-2; V: TRBV5-4; D: NA; DNA: TGTGCCAGCAGCTTGCCCGGAGCCGGTTCGGCGCGCTATGGCTACACCTTC; CDR3: CASSLPGAGSARYGYTF
J: TRBJ1-2; V: TRBV28; D: TRBD1; DNA: TGTGCCAGCTTCCCCCCTCCGGGACAGGGTCGGATAGGATATGGCTACACCTTC; CDR3: CASFPPPGQGRIGYGYTF
J: TRBJ2-2; V: TRBV11-2; D: NA; DNA: TGTGCCAGCAGCCCGCAAGGACTCACCGGGGAGCTGTTTTTT; CDR3: CASSPQGLTGELFF
J: TRBJ2-7; V: TRBV7-2; D: TRBD2; DNA: TGTGCCAGCAGCTTGGGGACTAGCGGGCTCTACGAGCAGTACTTC; CDR3: CASSLGTSGLYEQYF
J: TRBJ2-7; V: TRBV30; D: NA; DNA: TGTGCCTGGAGTTCAGGGTACGAGCAGTACTTC; CDR3: CAWSSGYEQYF
J: TRBJ1-1; V: TRBV5-4; D: TRBD1; DNA: TGTGCCAGCAGCTGGGACAGGACGATAGCTTTCTTT; CDR3: CASSWDRTIAFF
J: TRBJ2-3; V: TRBV10-3; D: NA; DNA: TGTGCCATCAGGGGCAAGAGTCAGTACACAGATACGCAGTATTTT; CDR3: CAIRGKSQYTDTQYF